This T cell receptor (beta chain) was captured by sequencing in a study of T cell changes during pregnancy in multiple sclerosis. Clones were sequenced by immunoSEQ multiplex PCR, and TCRdb holds only the in-frame ones, with some missing. The table has 70,000 to 100,000 clones, roughly 91% seen once. The CDR3 contains 14 residues. Germline V gene sequence: CDR1 SNHLY, CDR2 FYNNEI. The J segment lost 1 base and the V segment lost 4 bases, leaving 3 bases of the junction unmatched. The TCR was taken from a female donor with multiple sclerosis, enrolled in a pregnancy study. This specimen was peripheral blood, taken in the first trimester of pregnancy. The chain links TRBV2 to TRBJ1-2, with TRBD1 identical over 7 bases. The CDR3 protein is CASSAQGNNYGYTF. The CDR3 DNA reads TGTGCCAGCAGTGCACAGGGGAATAACTATGGCTACACCTTC.